This T cell receptor (beta chain) came from a study of T cells in Graves' hyperthyroidism and ophthalmopathy. This CDR3 has 12 residues. From germline, CDR1 is GTSNPN and CDR2 SVGIG (reference sequence). Between the trimmed V and J ends, which lost 0 bases and 1 base, there was a span of 1 base. Amplification of TCR beta CDR3 regions was performed using RNA transcripts as template. Using the HTBI primer set, a first-round RT-PCR was run on the TCR CDR3. TCRdb reanalysed the multiplex PCR reads using MiXCR and keeps one entry per CDR3 protein. The sample lists 500,000 to 650,000 distinct CDR3 sequences, just under 20% occurring once.

This chain joins TRBV30 and TRBJ1-3; D is undetermined. This TCR derives from a man in his forties with Graves' ophthalmopathy. The sample consisted of blood. The CDR3 is CAWSVSGNTIYF. DNA of the CDR3: TGTGCCTGGAGTGTATCTGGAAACACCATATATTTT.